The clone carrying this T cell receptor beta chain came up many times. Its specificity is unknown. This may be a read error, as it is one base from a much larger clone. The CDR3 totals 18 residues. The V and J ends lost 7 bases and 0 bases respectively, with 19 bases between them. The data were obtained in a study of metastatic and nonmetastatic thyroid tumors. Study context: Patients with malignant and benign thyroid disease provided blood and tumor or nodule tissue, whose repertoires were compared.

Thyroid surgery was preceded by no treatment in any patient. The study's findings and limits: According to reports, the diversity of TCR beta was significantly higher in malignant thyroid tumors than in benign nodules, and this held in both blood and tumor samples.

Authors' processing steps: Clinicopathological groups differed in CDR3, with these differences serving to build a distant-metastasis classifier for papillary thyroid cancer. MiXCR was used by TCRdb to re-call the PCR reads. The V and J calls follow TCRdb's processing rather than the paper's. The data show 35,000 to 50,000 clones, with around 20% seen just once and approximately 16% held by the top ten. The source is a female donor with papillary thyroid cancer or a benign thyroid nodule (not recorded which). Some clones in this sample may be carry-over from other donors' samples. This sequence joins TRBV12-3 or TRBV12-4 and TRBJ2-6; D might be TRBD1 or TRBD2, each matching 5 bases. Sequenced material: blood. For the CDR3, the DNA is TGTGCCAGCATCCCCGCCCCGGGACGGAGCTCTGGGGCCAACGTCCTGACTTTC. This encodes CASIPAPGRSSGANVLTF.